This T cell receptor beta chain was captured by sequencing in a study of blood T cells in healthy people across ages. Points from the study as a whole: With donor CMV status unknown, expanded clonotype changes were possibly confounded.

A second about 7 to 11 cycle PCR used barcoded and J-beta primers. A template-switch adaptor with 12 random nucleotides tagged each cDNA molecule. TCRdb recomputed calls from the 5' RACE reads with MiXCR, one row per CDR3 protein. The table records around 1,500,000 distinct CDR3 sequences, 40% to 50% of them present only once. Each individual donor underwent a draw of ten milliliters of peripheral blood. Isolation yielded PBMCs, at least 6.5 million per sample, in every case. As for this clonotype: Its antigen is unknown.

The CDR3 runs to 14 residues. From germline, CDR1 is MDHEN and CDR2 SYDVKM. With 6 bases clipped from V and 12 bases from J, the junction kept 12 bases outside the gene matches. This sequence joins TRBV28 and TRBJ1-4; 8 positions agree with TRBD1. The clonotype comes from a woman aged 18-35 years in good health. The material sequenced was blood. The CDR3 loop reads CASSDRGRRWELFF. CDR3 nucleotides: TGTGCCAGCAGCGACAGGGGTAGAAGATGGGAACTGTTTTTT.